This entry is about one TCR beta chain. Naivety among CD8 cells was defined by CD45RO negativity and positive CCR7 selection, thereby excluding terminally differentiated effector memory CD45RA+ cells. The sample originates from a study of shared clonotypes between healthy human individuals. The CDR3 extends over 14 amino acids. The J segment lost 0 bases and the V segment lost 4 bases, leaving 1 base of the junction unmatched. CDR1 is LNHDA and CDR2 is SQIVND in the germline V gene (reference sequence). The method was immunoSEQ multiplex PCR; TCRdb's version includes in-frame clones alone and lacks a portion of them. The data contain hundreds of thousands of clones, about 95% of them singletons.

The sequence came from a woman in her twenties or thirties in good health. The V gene is TRBV19, the J gene TRBJ2-7; 9 nucleotides match TRBD2. Sample: naive CD8+ T cells sorted from blood. The CDR3 loop reads CASSTSGTSYEQYF. The CDR3 nucleotides are TGTGCCAGTAGTACTAGCGGGACCTCCTACGAGCAGTACTTC.